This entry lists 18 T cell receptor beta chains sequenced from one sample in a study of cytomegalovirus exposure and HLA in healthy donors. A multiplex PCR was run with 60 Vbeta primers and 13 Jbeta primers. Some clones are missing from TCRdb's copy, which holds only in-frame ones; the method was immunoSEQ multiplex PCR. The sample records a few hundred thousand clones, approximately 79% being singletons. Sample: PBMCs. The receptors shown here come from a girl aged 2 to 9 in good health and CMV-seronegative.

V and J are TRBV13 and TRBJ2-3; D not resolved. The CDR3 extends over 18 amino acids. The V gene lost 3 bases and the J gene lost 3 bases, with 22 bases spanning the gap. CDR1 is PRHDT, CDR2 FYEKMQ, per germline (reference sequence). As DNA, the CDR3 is TGTGCCAGCAGCTTTAGCAGCGTGCCCCAAGCTGGGACAGATACGCAGTATTTT. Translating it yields CASSFSSVPQAGTDTQYF.

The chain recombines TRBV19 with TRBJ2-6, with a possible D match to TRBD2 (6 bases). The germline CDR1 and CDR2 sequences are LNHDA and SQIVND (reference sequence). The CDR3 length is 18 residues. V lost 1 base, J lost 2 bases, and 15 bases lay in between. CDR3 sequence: CASSIALGGSPGANVLTF. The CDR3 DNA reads TGTGCCAGTAGTATAGCTCTGGGGGGATCCCCTGGGGCCAACGTCCTGACTTTC.

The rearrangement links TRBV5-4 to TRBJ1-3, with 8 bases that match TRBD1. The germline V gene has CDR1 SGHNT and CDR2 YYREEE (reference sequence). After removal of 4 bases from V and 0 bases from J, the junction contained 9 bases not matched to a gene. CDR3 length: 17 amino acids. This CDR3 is CASSVSGTGTSGNTIYF. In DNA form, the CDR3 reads TGTGCCAGCAGCGTATCCGGGACAGGCACCTCTGGAAACACCATATATTTT. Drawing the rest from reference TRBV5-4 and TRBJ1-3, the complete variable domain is ETGVTQSPTHLIKTRGQQVTLRCSSQSGHNTVSWYQQALGQGPQFIFQYYREEENGRGNFPPRFSGLQFPNYSSELNVNALELDDSALYLCASSVSGTGTSGNTIYFGEGSWLTVV.

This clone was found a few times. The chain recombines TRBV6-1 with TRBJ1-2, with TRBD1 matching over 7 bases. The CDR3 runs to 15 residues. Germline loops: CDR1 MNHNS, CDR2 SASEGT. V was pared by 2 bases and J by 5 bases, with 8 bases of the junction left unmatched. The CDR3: CASSEWDSLEYGYTF. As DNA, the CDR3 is TGTGCCAGCAGTGAATGGGACAGCCTTGAATATGGCTACACCTTC.

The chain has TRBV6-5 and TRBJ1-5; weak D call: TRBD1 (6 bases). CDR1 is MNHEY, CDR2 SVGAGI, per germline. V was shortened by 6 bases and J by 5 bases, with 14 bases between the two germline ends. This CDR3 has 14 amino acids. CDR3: CASSLEQGDQPQHF. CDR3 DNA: TGTGCCAGCAGCTTAGAACAGGGCGATCAGCCCCAGCATTTT.

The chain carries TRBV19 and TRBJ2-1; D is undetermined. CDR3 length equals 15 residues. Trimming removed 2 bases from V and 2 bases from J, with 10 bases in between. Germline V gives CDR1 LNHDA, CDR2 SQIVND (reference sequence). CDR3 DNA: TGTGCCAGTAGTATATATGGAGTGGCCTACAATGAGCAGTTCTTC. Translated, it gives CASSIYGVAYNEQFF.

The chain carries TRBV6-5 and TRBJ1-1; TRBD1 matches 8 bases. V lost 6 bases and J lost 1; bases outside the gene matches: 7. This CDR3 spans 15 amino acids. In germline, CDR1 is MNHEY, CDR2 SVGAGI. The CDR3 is CASSSSGTGNTEAFF. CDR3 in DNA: TGTGCCAGCAGCTCCTCCGGGACAGGGAACACTGAAGCTTTCTTT.

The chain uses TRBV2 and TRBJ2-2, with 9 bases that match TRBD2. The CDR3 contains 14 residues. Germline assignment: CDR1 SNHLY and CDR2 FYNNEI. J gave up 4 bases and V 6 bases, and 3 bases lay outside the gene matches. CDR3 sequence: CASRVAGATGELFF. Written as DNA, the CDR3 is TGTGCCAGCAGAGTAGCGGGAGCCACCGGGGAGCTGTTTTTT.

The CDR3 protein is CASSQGGHNSNQPQHF. In nucleotides, the CDR3 is TGCGCCAGCAGCCAAGGAGGGCACAATAGCAATCAGCCCCAGCATTTT. V gene TRBV4-1 combines with J gene TRBJ1-5; D remains unclear. This CDR3 has 16 amino acids. CDR1 and CDR2 (germline): MGHRA, YSYEKL. The ends were cut back, 1 base at V and 0 bases at J, with 10 bases in the middle.

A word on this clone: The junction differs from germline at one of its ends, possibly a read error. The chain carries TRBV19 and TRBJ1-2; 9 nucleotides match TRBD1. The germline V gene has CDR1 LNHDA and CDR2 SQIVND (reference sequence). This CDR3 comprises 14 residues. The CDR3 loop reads CASSLSRGQGVLAF. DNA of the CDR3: TGTGCCAGTAGTCTGAGTAGGGGACAGGGTGTACTTGCCTTC.

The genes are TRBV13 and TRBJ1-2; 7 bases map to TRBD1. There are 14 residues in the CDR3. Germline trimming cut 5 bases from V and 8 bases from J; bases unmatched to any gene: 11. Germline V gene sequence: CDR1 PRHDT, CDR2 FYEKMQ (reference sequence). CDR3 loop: CASSHRTGVGGYTF. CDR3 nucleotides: TGTGCCAGCAGCCACCGAACAGGGGTGGGAGGCTACACCTTC.

CDR3 sequence reads: CASSPLTGDPYGYTF. The CDR3 DNA reads TGTGCCAGCTCACCACTAACAGGCGACCCCTATGGCTACACCTTC. The rearrangement uses TRBV18 and TRBJ1-2; TRBD1 might be the D (5 bases). The CDR3 length is 15 residues. Germline V lookup: CDR1 KGHSH, CDR2 LQKENI. Trimming removed 1 base from V and 4 bases from J, with 13 bases in between.

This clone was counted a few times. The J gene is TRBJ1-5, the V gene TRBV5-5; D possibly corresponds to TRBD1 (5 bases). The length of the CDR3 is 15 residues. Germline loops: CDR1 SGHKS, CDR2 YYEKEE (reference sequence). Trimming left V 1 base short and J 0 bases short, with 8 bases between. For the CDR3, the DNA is TGTGCCAGCAGCTTGCTAGGGGATAGCAATCAGCCCCAGCATTTT. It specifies CASSLLGDSNQPQHF.

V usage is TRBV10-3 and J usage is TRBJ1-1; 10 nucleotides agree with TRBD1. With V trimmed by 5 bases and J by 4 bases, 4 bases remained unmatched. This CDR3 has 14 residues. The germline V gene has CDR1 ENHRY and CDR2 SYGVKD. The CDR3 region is CAISTGQGGTEAFF. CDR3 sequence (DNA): TGTGCCATCAGTACCGGACAGGGGGGCACTGAAGCTTTCTTT.

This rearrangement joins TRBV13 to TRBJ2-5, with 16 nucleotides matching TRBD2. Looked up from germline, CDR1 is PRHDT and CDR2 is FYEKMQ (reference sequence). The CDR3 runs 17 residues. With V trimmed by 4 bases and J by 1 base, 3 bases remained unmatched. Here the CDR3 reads CASSSGTSGGVQETQYF. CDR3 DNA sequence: TGTGCCAGCAGCTCCGGGACTAGCGGGGGGGTCCAAGAGACCCAGTACTTC.

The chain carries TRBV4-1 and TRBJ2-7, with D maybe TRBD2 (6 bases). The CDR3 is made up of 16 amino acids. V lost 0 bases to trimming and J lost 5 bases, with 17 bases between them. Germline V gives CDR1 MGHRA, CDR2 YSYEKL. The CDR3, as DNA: TGCGCCAGCAGCCAAGATCTTCTAGCGAGGGTTGACGAGCAGTACTTC. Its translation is CASSQDLLARVDEQYF.

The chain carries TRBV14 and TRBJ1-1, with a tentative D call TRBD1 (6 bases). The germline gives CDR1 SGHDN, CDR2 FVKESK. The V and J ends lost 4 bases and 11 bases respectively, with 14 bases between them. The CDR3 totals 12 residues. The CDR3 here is CASSPGADWAFF. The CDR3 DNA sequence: TGTGCCAGCAGCCCAGGGGCAGATTGGGCTTTCTTT.

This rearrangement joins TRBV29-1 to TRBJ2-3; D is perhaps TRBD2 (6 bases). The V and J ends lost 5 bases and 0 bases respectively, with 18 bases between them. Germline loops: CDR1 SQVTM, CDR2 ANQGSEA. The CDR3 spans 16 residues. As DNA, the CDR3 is TGCAGCGTTTGGGAGCCACCGGGGGTAAGCACAGATACGCAGTATTTT. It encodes CSVWEPPGVSTDTQYF.